This TCR beta chain was identified during a study of blood T cell repertoires in COVID-19 (dated by TCRdb to the early 2020s). Notes on the research overall: The collaborator samples originated in the United States, Italy and Spain and spanned the acute and convalescent phases of COVID-19. A freely available public database, intended as a resource for researchers studying the immune response to SARS-CoV-2, is where the repertoires were released. Sample metadata almost always included a de-identified subject ID, COVID-19 status, age in years and sex. The material from the prospective study consisted of cDNA or gDNA derived from T cells, B-cell-depleted T cells, or PBMCs. Subjects who had been exposed to COVID-19, were actively infected with it, or had recovered from it provided the deeply sampled blood TCRbeta repertoires that made up the dataset. Samples came from the ongoing ImmuneRACE study (first 160 participants) plus 1,254 subjects from 6 global collaborators. HLA class I and class II types, where available, came from metadata supplied by the sample provider rather than from assay-based typing. Points the paper makes about the study in general: The amount of clinical and demographic metadata varied by source and participant and was provided uncurated.

Trimming takes 10 bases off V and 6 bases off J; junction bases not matched to a gene: 3. From cysteine to phenylalanine, the CDR3 is 12 amino acids long. Left in the record is the CDR3 DNA by itself, 36 bases read in frame from the first base. CDR1 MNHEY and CDR2 SMNVEV are derived from the germline V gene (reference sequence). Participants in the prospective study were aged roughly 18 to 89 years, lived in under 30 United States geographic areas, and enrolled through a virtual design. To assign participants to cohorts, the prospective study relied on clinical history that participants themselves reported in a screening survey and a study questionnaire. Each participant in the prospective study had whole blood, serum and a nasopharyngeal or oropharyngeal swab collected by mobile phlebotomists. Additional blood draws and questionnaires over an approximately two-month period could optionally be provided by prospective study participants. Before DNA extraction, prospective study blood samples were shipped either frozen or at room temperature.

The immunoSEQ Assay, a bias-controlled multiplex PCR, was used to amplify TCRbeta CDR3 regions from genomic DNA. On the study's bioinformatics: Nucleated cell counts per sample were estimated from amplification of reference gene primers within the assay. Sequence reads were collapsed and filtered to measure the absolute abundance of every unique TCRbeta CDR3 rearrangement. Productive Simpson clonality was computed per sample as the square root of Simpson's diversity index over productive rearrangements. Entries here come from immuneACCESS through TCRdb and include only in-frame sequences with V and J called. Some clones fail to appear in such tables; in the studies checked, an unresolved V gene covers under half of the shortfall, and the cause of the remainder is unknown. Clonal size and the V and J genes are those of that table, whereas D and trimming came from the DNA. This sample comprises around 230,000 clones, 70% to 90% of them detected only once. The ten largest clones capture about 2.5% of the sample.

In this sample, this clone turned up once. Its antigen is currently not known. Within one base of it there is no much larger clone, and no base qualities were kept. The rearranged chain carries TRBV27 and TRBJ1-6; a stretch of 7 junction bases matches TRBD1. Material for sequencing was PBMCs or T cells enriched from blood (not recorded which). This receptor was taken from a woman aged 35 to 49 with acute COVID-19. Here the CDR3 is given as CATGGFNSPLHF. The base sequence is TGTGCCACAGGGGGTTTTAATTCACCCCTCCACTTT.